Shown below are 30 T cell receptor beta chains from a single sample sequenced in a study of cytomegalovirus exposure and HLA in healthy donors. Data came from immunoSEQ multiplex PCR; TCRdb stores just in-frame clones and leaves some out. The sample includes about 64,000 clones, 85% to 90% of them seen just once. Sequencing input: PBMCs. Receptors originate from a woman under 30 in good health and CMV-seronegative.

This clone is a singleton in its sample. The V call is TRBV28, the J call TRBJ2-1, with a possible D match to TRBD2 (5 bases). V shed 1 base and J shed 4 bases, with 8 bases lying between them. The CDR3 sequence is 14 residues long. CDR1 is MDHEN, CDR2 SYDVKM, per germline. This CDR3 reads CASSLFPGYNEQFF. CDR3 DNA sequence: TGTGCCAGCAGTTTATTCCCGGGATACAATGAGCAGTTCTTC.

V gene TRBV19 combines with J gene TRBJ2-1, with unresolved D. The germline V gene has CDR1 LNHDA and CDR2 SQIVND (reference sequence). The V gene lost 1 base and the J gene lost 5 bases, with 6 bases spanning the gap. This CDR3 has 13 residues. Here the CDR3 DNA reads TGTGCCAGTAGTATAGTACGGGACAATGAGCAGTTCTTC. Its translation: CASSIVRDNEQFF.

This chain links TRBV6-5 with TRBJ1-2; 10 bases align to TRBD1. Germline V CDR1 and CDR2: MNHEY, SVGAGI. The J segment lost 6 bases and the V segment lost 6 bases, leaving 7 bases of the junction unmatched. CDR3 length: 14 residues. The CDR3 spells CASSSVTGGDGYTF. As DNA, the CDR3 is TGTGCCAGCAGCTCCGTGACAGGGGGCGATGGCTACACCTTC.

This sequence joins TRBV2 and TRBJ2-2; no firm D call. CDR1 is SNHLY, CDR2 FYNNEI, per germline. The CDR3 contains 14 residues. Trimming took 3 bases from V and 4 from J, leaving 9 bases between them. The CDR3 reads CASSDSSRTGELFF. The CDR3 nucleotides read TGTGCCAGCAGTGATTCGTCCCGCACCGGGGAGCTGTTTTTT.

CDR3 DNA sequence: TGTGCCAGTAGTATATGGTCGGGACAGGGCGCCTATGGCTACACCTTC. Its protein product is CASSIWSGQGAYGYTF. The chain employs TRBV19 and TRBJ1-2, with TRBD1 matching over 9 bases. The CDR3 sequence is 16 residues long. From germline, CDR1 is LNHDA and CDR2 SQIVND (reference sequence). The junction had 8 bases not matched to a gene; V was cut back by 2 bases and J by 4 bases.

The chain uses TRBV5-1 and TRBJ2-2, with 12 positions matching TRBD2. Losses at the gene ends were 2 bases for V and 8 bases for J; bases not matched to a gene: 7. Germline V lookup: CDR1 SGHRS, CDR2 YFSETQ. This CDR3 comprises 16 residues. The CDR3 region is CASSFGLAGTQGELFF. The CDR3 region has the DNA TGCGCCAGCAGCTTCGGACTAGCGGGGACCCAGGGGGAGCTGTTTTTT.

The chain is built from TRBV6-1 and TRBJ2-1, with a possible D match to TRBD2 (5 bases). The CDR3 runs 14 residues. V gave up 1 base and J gave up 7 bases, with 11 bases separating them. CDR1 and CDR2 (germline): MNHNS, SASEGT. The CDR3 DNA follows: TGTGCCAGCAGTGAAGTGGGCAGCGGTAATGAGCAGTTCTTC. It encodes CASSEVGSGNEQFF.

This chain uses TRBV12-5 with TRBJ2-2; D perhaps matches TRBD1 (5 bases). CDR3 length equals 11 residues. Germline CDR1 LGHNT, CDR2 FRNRAP. The CDR3 DNA sequence: TGTGCCTTAGGGGACACCGGGGAGCTGTTTTTT. It translates to CALGDTGELFF.

The rearrangement links TRBV13 to TRBJ2-4; 11 bases fit TRBD2. The CDR3 sequence is 16 residues long. The germline V gene encodes CDR1 PRHDT and CDR2 FYEKMQ (reference sequence). The J segment lost 3 bases and the V segment lost 5 bases, leaving 6 bases of the junction unmatched. The CDR3 coding sequence is TGTGCCAGCAGCGAACGACTAGCGGGGCACAAAAACATTCAGTACTTC. Protein product: CASSERLAGHKNIQYF. Looking up the rest from reference TRBV13 and TRBJ2-4 gives the full variable domain: AAGVIQSPRHLIKEKRETATLKCYPIPRHDTVYWYQQGPGQDPQFLISFYEKMQSDKGSIPDRFSAQQFSDYHSELNMSSLELGDSALYFCASSERLAGHKNIQYFGAGTRLSVL.

The chain has TRBV5-1 and TRBJ2-7, with D unclear. V lost 1 base and J lost 0, with 8 bases in between. Germline CDR1 SGHRS, CDR2 YFSETQ. The CDR3 runs 14 residues. CDR3 in DNA: TGCGCCAGCAGCTTGCTGGGCCGCTCCTACGAGCAGTACTTC. As protein: CASSLLGRSYEQYF.

The genes are TRBV27 and TRBJ2-3; maybe TRBD2 (6 bases). CDR3 length: 11 amino acids. CDR1 and CDR2 (germline): MNHEY, SMNVEV (reference sequence). Trimming pared 8 bases from V and 6 bases from J, leaving 9 bases between. For the CDR3, the DNA is TGTGCCAGCGCACGGGGGGATACGCAGTATTTT. It yields the protein CASARGDTQYF.

The chain combines TRBV7-6 with TRBJ2-2; D might be TRBD1 (7 bases). The ends were cut back, 5 bases at V and 1 base at J, with 17 bases in the middle. CDR1 is SGHVS, CDR2 FNYEAQ, per germline. This CDR3 has 17 amino acids. CDR3 in DNA: TGTGCCAGCAGCCGTCCGCGGGGACAGCAGAACACCGGGGAGCTGTTTTTT. Its translation is CASSRPRGQQNTGELFF.

This clone occurred once. The chain joins TRBV7-8 to TRBJ1-6; TRBD1 might be the D (6 bases). Trimming removed 4 bases from V and 7 bases from J, with 20 bases in between. CDR3 length: 17 residues. CDR1 is SGHVS and CDR2 is FQNEAQ in the germline V gene. CDR3 sequence reads: CASSSLGGGLGNSPLHF. The CDR3, as DNA: TGTGCCAGCAGCTCCCTGGGAGGGGGTTTAGGCAATTCACCCCTCCACTTT.

The chain has TRBV2 and TRBJ1-6; 7 bases match TRBD1. The germline V gene has CDR1 SNHLY and CDR2 FYNNEI. V gave up 5 bases and J gave up 9 bases; unmatched junction bases: 13. The CDR3 has 16 amino acids. CDR3 region: CASSPTWDSWFSPLHF. Written as DNA, the CDR3 is TGTGCCAGCAGTCCCACCTGGGACAGCTGGTTTTCACCCCTCCACTTT. Filled out from reference TRBV2 and TRBJ1-6, the complete variable domain reads EPEVTQTPSHQVTQMGQEVILRCVPISNHLYFYWYRQILGQKVEFLVSFYNNEISEKSEIFDDQFSVERPDGSNFTLKIRSTKLEDSAMYFCASSPTWDSWFSPLHFGNGTRLTVT.

The chain carries TRBV28 and TRBJ1-5; D gene uncertain. V lost 2 bases and J 7 bases, leaving 6 bases between the germline ends. Germline values: CDR1 MDHEN, CDR2 SYDVKM. CDR3 length: 12 amino acids. CDR3 region: CASSLVRQPQHF. CDR3 DNA: TGTGCCAGCAGTTTAGTCAGGCAGCCCCAGCATTTT.

The CDR3 region is CASSVGQGAYEKLFF. The CDR3 bases are TGTGCCAGCAGCGTAGGACAGGGGGCATATGAAAAACTGTTTTTT. The rearrangement uses TRBV9 and TRBJ1-4; 10 nucleotides match TRBD1. In germline, CDR1 is SGDLS, CDR2 YYNGEE. The CDR3 length is 15 residues. J was trimmed by 6 bases and V by 0 bases; bases with no gene match: 2.

The genes are TRBV4-3 and TRBJ2-7; 8 bases match TRBD1. There are 16 residues in the CDR3. V was pared by 2 bases and J by 3 bases, with 9 bases of the junction left unmatched. Germline V CDR1 and CDR2: LGHNA, YSLEER. CDR3 protein: CASSQIGTGRFYEQYF. In nucleotides, the CDR3 is TGCGCCAGCAGCCAAATAGGGACAGGAAGATTCTACGAGCAGTACTTC.

This rearrangement joins TRBV5-1 to TRBJ2-2; 9 nucleotides match TRBD2. The CDR3 extends over 15 amino acids. CDR1 SGHRS and CDR2 YFSETQ come from the germline V gene. The trim removed 5 bases at V and 4 bases at J, leaving 6 bases unmatched. CDR3 DNA: TGCGCCAGCAGTCCTATAGCGGGAGTCACCGGGGAGCTGTTTTTT. Residues: CASSPIAGVTGELFF.

The chain carries TRBV5-1 and TRBJ2-5; D not resolved. CDR3 size: 15 residues. Trimming stripped 2 bases from V and 5 bases from J, with 16 bases between. CDR1 and CDR2 from the germline V gene are SGHRS and YFSETQ. Here the CDR3 reads CASSFSPTEGETQYF. The CDR3 DNA is TGCGCCAGCAGCTTTTCCCCAACAGAAGGCGAGACCCAGTACTTC. Together with reference TRBV5-1 and TRBJ2-5, the CDR3 gives the full variable domain: KAGVTQTPRYLIKTRGQQVTLSCSPISGHRSVSWYQQTPGQGLQFLFEYFSETQRNKGNFPGRFSGRQFSNSRSEMNVSTLELGDSALYLCASSFSPTEGETQYFGPGTRLLVL.

V gene TRBV7-2 combines with J gene TRBJ1-1; perhaps TRBD1 as D (5 bases). Germline CDR1 reads SGHTA; CDR2 reads FQGNSA. V lost 2 bases to trimming and J lost 4 bases, with 11 bases between them. CDR3 length equals 14 residues. The CDR3 spells CASSLFGGGTEAFF. For the CDR3, the DNA is TGTGCCAGCAGCTTATTCGGGGGAGGCACTGAAGCTTTCTTT.

The chain links TRBV10-1 to TRBJ1-2, with D uncertain. CDR1 is WNHNN and CDR2 is SYGVQD in the germline V gene (reference sequence). CDR3 length equals 13 residues. Trimming removed 3 bases from V and 7 bases from J, with 12 bases in between. This CDR3 reads CASSEARGGGYTF. The CDR3 region has the DNA TGCGCCAGCAGTGAAGCCAGAGGAGGTGGCTACACCTTC.

This chain uses TRBV11-1 with TRBJ2-5, with TRBD2 identical over 10 bases. J lost 4 bases, V lost 3 bases, and 5 bases had no gene match. The CDR3 is 15 residues long. Germline V gene lookup returns CDR1 SGHAT and CDR2 FQDESV (reference sequence). The CDR3 sequence is CASSFSAGGLETQYF. For the CDR3, the DNA is TGTGCCAGCAGCTTCTCAGCGGGGGGGCTAGAGACCCAGTACTTC.

V is TRBV5-4 and J is TRBJ2-1; D possibly corresponds to TRBD2 (5 bases). CDR3 length: 14 residues. Trimming removed 0 bases at V and 2 bases at J, with 6 bases between. Germline V gene sequence: CDR1 SGHNT, CDR2 YYREEE (reference sequence). CDR3 sequence reads: CASSLVGTYNEQFF. CDR3 coding DNA: TGTGCCAGCAGCTTGGTCGGGACCTACAATGAGCAGTTCTTC.

V usage is TRBV7-5 and J usage is TRBJ2-1; the DNA was not used to check the table's D call, TRBD2. TRBV7-5 is classified as a pseudogene. The CDR3 is 15 amino acids. CDR3 amino acids: CVRSLPGRAYNEQFF. In DNA form, the CDR3 reads TGTGTCAGAAGCTTACCCGGGAGGGCCTACAATGAGCAGTTCTTC.

This chain connects TRBV2 to TRBJ2-7; 8 bases line up with TRBD1. The junction had 6 bases not matched to a gene; V was cut back by 6 bases and J by 5 bases. The CDR3 extends over 13 amino acids. Germline V lookup: CDR1 SNHLY, CDR2 FYNNEI. CDR3 sequence (DNA): TGTGCCAGCAGCTTCGACAGGGGCCACGAGCAGTACTTC. Translation gives CASSFDRGHEQYF. The full variable domain, its missing parts supplied by reference TRBV2 and TRBJ2-7, is EPEVTQTPSHQVTQMGQEVILRCVPISNHLYFYWYRQILGQKVEFLVSFYNNEISEKSEIFDDQFSVERPDGSNFTLKIRSTKLEDSAMYFCASSFDRGHEQYFGPGTRLTVT.

This clone was seen once. The chain employs TRBV5-1 and TRBJ2-3; 8 bases are shared with TRBD2. With 5 bases clipped from V and 4 bases from J, the junction kept 9 bases outside the gene matches. This CDR3 has 15 amino acids. Germline V gene data show CDR1 as SGHRS and CDR2 as YFSETQ. CDR3: CASSKAGVTADTQYF. DNA for the CDR3: TGCGCCAGCAGTAAAGCGGGAGTTACGGCAGATACGCAGTATTTT.

This rearrangement joins TRBV29-1 to TRBJ2-1; D is unclear. The CDR3 spans 13 residues. Per germline, CDR1 SQVTM and CDR2 ANQGSEA. The V end lost 4 bases, the J end lost 8 bases, and 15 bases lay between the germline ends. CDR3 DNA sequence: TGCAGCGTTGCAGGAAGCCCTATCCATGAGCAGTTCTTC. Amino acids: CSVAGSPIHEQFF.

This clone was recorded once. The J gene is TRBJ2-7, the V gene TRBV5-1, with 7 positions matching TRBD1. Trimming removed 4 bases from V and 3 bases from J; junction bases left unmatched: 7. Per the germline V gene, CDR1 is SGHRS and CDR2 is YFSETQ. The CDR3 runs 14 residues. CDR3 sequence: CASSVSGTVYEQYF. The CDR3 DNA reads as TGCGCCAGCAGCGTTTCCGGGACAGTCTACGAGCAGTACTTC.

V and J are TRBV28 and TRBJ2-7, with 7 bases lining up with TRBD2. The V segment lost 4 bases and the J segment 1 base; nucleotides outside the gene matches: 4. The CDR3 consists of 14 residues. CDR1 is MDHEN and CDR2 is SYDVKM in the germline V gene. DNA of the CDR3: TGTGCCAGCAGTTCCCTCGGGAGGTCCTACGAGCAGTACTTC. Translation: CASSSLGRSYEQYF.

The rearrangement links TRBV7-2 to TRBJ2-7; the match to TRBD2 covers 15 bases. Looked up from germline, CDR1 is SGHTA and CDR2 is FQGNSA. The CDR3 spans 19 residues. The J segment lost 0 bases and the V segment lost 5 bases, leaving 11 bases of the junction unmatched. CDR3 bases: TGTGCCAGCAGCCCAGGGCGTCGGACTAGCGGGGGGGCCTCCTACGAGCAGTACTTC. Translation gives CASSPGRRTSGGASYEQYF. Full variable domain (outside the CDR3, taken from reference TRBV7-2 and TRBJ2-7): GAGVSQSPSNKVTEKGKDVELRCDPISGHTALYWYRQSLGQGLEFLIYFQGNSAPDKSGLPSDRFSAERTGGSVSTLTIQRTQQEDSAVYLCASSPGRRTSGGASYEQYFGPGTRLTVT.